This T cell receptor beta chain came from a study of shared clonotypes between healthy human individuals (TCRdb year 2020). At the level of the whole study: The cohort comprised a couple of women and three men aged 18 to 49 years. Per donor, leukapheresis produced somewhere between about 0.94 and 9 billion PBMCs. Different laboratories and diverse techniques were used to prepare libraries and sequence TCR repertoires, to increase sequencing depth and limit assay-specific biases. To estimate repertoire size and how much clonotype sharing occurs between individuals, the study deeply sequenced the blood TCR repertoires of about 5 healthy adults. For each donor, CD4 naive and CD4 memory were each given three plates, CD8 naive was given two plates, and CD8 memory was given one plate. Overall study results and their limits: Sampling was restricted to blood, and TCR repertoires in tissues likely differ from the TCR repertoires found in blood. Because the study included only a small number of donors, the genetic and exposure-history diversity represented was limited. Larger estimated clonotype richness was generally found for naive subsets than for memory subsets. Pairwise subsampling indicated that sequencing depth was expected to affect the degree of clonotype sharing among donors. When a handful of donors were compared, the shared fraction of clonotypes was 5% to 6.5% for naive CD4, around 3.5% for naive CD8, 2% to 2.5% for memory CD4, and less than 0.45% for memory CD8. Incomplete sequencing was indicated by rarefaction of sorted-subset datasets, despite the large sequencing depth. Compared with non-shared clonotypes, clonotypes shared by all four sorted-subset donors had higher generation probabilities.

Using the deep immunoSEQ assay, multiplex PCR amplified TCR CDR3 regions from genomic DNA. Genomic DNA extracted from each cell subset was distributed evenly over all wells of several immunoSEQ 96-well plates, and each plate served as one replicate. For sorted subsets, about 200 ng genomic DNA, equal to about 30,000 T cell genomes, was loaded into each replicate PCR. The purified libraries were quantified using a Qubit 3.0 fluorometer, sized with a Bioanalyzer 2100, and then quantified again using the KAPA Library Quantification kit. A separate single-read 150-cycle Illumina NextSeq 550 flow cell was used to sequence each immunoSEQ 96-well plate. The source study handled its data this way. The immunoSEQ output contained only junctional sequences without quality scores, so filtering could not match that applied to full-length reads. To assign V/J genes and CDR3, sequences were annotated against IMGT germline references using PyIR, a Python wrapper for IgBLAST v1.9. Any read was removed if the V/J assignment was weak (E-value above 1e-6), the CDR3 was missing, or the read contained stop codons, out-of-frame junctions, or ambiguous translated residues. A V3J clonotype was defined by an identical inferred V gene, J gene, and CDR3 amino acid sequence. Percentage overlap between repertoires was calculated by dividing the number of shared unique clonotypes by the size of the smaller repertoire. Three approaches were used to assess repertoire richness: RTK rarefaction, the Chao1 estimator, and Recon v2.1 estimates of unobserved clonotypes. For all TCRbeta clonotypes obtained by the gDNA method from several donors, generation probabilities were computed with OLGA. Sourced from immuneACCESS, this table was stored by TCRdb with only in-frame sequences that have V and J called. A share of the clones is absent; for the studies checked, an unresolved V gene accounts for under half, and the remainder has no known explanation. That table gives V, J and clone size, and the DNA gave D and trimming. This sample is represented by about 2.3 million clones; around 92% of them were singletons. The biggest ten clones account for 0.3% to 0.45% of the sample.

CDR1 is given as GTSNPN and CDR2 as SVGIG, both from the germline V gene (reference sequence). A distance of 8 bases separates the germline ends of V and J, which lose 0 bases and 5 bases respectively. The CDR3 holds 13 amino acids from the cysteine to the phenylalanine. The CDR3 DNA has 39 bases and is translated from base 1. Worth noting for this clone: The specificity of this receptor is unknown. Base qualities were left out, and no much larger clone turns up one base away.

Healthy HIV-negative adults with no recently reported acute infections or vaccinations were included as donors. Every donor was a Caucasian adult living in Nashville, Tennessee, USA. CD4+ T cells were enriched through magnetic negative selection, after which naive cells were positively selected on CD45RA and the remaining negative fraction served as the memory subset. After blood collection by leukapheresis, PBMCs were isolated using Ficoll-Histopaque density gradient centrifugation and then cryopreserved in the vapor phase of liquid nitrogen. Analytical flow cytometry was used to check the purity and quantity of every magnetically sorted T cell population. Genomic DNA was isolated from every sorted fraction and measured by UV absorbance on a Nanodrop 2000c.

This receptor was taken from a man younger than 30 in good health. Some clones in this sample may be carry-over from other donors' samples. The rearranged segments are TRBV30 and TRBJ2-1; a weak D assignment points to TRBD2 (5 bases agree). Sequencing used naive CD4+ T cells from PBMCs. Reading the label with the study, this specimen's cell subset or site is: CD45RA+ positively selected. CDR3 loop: CAWSVRGNNEQFF. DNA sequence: TGTGCCTGGAGTGTACGGGGAAACAATGAGCAGTTCTTC.